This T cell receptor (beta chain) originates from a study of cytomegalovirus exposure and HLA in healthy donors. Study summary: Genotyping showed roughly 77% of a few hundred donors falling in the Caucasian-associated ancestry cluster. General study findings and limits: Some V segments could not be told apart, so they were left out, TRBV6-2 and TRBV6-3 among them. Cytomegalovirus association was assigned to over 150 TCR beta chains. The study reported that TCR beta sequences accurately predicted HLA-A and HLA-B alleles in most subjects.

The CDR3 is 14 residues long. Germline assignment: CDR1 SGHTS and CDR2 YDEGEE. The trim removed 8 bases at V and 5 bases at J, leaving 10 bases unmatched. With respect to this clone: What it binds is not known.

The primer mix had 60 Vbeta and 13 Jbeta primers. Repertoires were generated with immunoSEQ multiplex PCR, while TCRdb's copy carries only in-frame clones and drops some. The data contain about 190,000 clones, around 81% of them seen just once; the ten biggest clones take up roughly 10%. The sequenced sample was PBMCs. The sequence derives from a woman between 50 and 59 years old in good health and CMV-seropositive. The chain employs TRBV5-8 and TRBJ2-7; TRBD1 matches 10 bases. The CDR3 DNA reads TGTGCCAGTCTACGGGACAGGGGAACTGACGAGCAGTACTTC. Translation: CASLRDRGTDEQYF.